This T cell receptor beta chain was found in a study of cytomegalovirus exposure and HLA in healthy donors. Findings and caveats of the study: Most observed TCR sequences were rare, whereas some public TCRs were detected in many donors. For cytomegalovirus status, the classifier reportedly gave diagnoses with high specificity and sensitivity.

The donors were in the approximately 120-subject validation cohort, distinct from the roughly 700-subject first cohort. Method: immunoSEQ multiplex PCR; TCRdb's copy keeps in-frame clones and lacks some. The repertoire includes approximately 160,000 clones, roughly nine tenths of them detected once, and about 3% sits in the top ten. Looked up from germline, CDR1 is SQVTM and CDR2 is ANQGSEA. Germline trimming cut 6 bases from V and 6 bases from J; bases unmatched to any gene: 6. The CDR3 has 13 residues. Of note for this clone: The antigen is undetermined.

This chain links TRBV29-1 with TRBJ2-1; 9 bases are shared with TRBD1. Sequencing was performed on PBMCs. The source is a woman aged 18-35 years in good health and CMV-seropositive. As DNA, the CDR3 is TGCAGCGTCACGGACAGGGGCGGCAATGAGCAGTTCTTC. Translated: CSVTDRGGNEQFF.